This T cell receptor (beta chain) came from a study of blood T cell repertoires in COVID-19. Assay: immunoSEQ multiplex PCR; the TCRdb copy retains only in-frame clones and omits some. Of fewer than 450,000 clones in the sample, around 91% are singletons; the top ten hold roughly 0.66%. Unmatched junction bases numbered 1, after V lost 2 bases and J lost 4 bases. The CDR3 contains 14 residues. Participants came from some 23 US areas, aged about 18 to 95 years. The study counted Cohort 3 donors as recovered given two negative PCRs, clearance, or symptom resolution. The chain couples TRBV23-1 to TRBJ1-3; 8 bases are shared with TRBD1. TRBV23-1 is an open reading frame whose function is uncertain. This TCR came from a man between 18 and 29 years old who had recovered from COVID-19. Sample: PBMCs or T cells enriched from blood (not recorded which). The CDR3 reads CASSQQGAGNTIYF. The CDR3 DNA reads TGCGCCAGCAGTCAACAGGGGGCGGGAAACACCATATATTTT.